One T cell receptor beta chain is described in this entry. Unmatched junction bases numbered 13, after V lost 5 bases and J lost 4 bases. Germline assignment: CDR1 SGHTA and CDR2 FQGTGA. This CDR3 comprises 18 residues. These data originate in a study of OX40 agonist ivuxolimab in advanced cancers. Study-level background: The treatment was a fully human IgG2 OX40 agonist, ivuxolimab.

Sequencing was performed with immunoSEQ multiplex PCR; in TCRdb, only in-frame clones are kept and a portion is missing. The sample includes more than 30,000 clones, roughly 87% of them seen just once. The sample in question was CD4+ or CD8+ T cells sorted from blood, obtained in a trial of the OX40 agonist ivuxolimab. The chain recombines TRBV7-3 with TRBJ2-1; the match to TRBD2 covers 11 bases. This TCR derives from an adult with an advanced solid tumor such as melanoma, head and neck, liver or kidney cancer. This CDR3 reads CASSRQGVAGGFYNEQFF. CDR3 nucleotides: TGTGCCAGCAGCCGCCAGGGGGTAGCGGGAGGGTTTTACAATGAGCAGTTCTTC. The full variable domain, its missing parts supplied by reference TRBV7-3 and TRBJ2-1, is GAGVSQTPSNKVTEKGKYVELRCDPISGHTALYWYRQSLGQGPEFLIYFQGTGAADDSGLPNDRFFAVRPEGSVSTLKIQRTERGDSAVYLCASSRQGVAGGFYNEQFFGPGTRLTVL.